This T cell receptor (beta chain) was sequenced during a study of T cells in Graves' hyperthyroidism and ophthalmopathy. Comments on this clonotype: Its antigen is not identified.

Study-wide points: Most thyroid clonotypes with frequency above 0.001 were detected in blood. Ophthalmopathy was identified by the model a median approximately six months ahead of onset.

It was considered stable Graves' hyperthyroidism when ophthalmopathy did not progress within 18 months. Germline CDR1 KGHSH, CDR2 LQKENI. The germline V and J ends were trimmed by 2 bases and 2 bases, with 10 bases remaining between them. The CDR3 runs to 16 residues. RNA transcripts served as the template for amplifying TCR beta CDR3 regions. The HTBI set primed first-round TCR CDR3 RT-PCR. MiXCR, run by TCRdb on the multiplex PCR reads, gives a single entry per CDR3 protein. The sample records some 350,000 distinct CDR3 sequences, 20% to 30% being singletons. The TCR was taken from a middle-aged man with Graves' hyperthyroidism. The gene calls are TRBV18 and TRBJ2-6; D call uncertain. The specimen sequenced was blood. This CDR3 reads CASSPITVAGANVLTF. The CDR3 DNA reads TGTGCCAGCTCACCAATAACAGTAGCTGGGGCCAACGTCCTGACTTTC.